The 24 T cell receptor beta chains below all came from one sample that was sequenced in a study of blood T cells in healthy people across ages. A J-beta primer mix and a sample-barcoded 5' primer were used in a second PCR of roughly 6 to 11 cycles. TCRdb fed the 5' RACE reads into MiXCR, producing one record per CDR3 protein. This sample has roughly 1,000,000 distinct CDR3 sequences, with approximately 25% found just once. The same specimen was also included in a second study, on T cells of mothers and their children.

The sample consisted of blood. These receptors were obtained from a girl aged 2 to 10 in good health.

V usage is TRBV20-1 and J usage is TRBJ1-4; 7 nucleotides agree with TRBD1. The V segment lost 5 bases and the J segment 8 bases; nucleotides outside the gene matches: 14. This CDR3 has 15 amino acids. Germline-derived CDR1 and CDR2 are DFQATT and SNEGSKA (reference sequence). The CDR3 nucleotides read TGCAGTGCTGGGGGTAGGACAGGCGGGAAGGAAAAACTGTTTTTT. It specifies CSAGGRTGGKEKLFF.

This clonotype was detected only a few times. The V gene is TRBV28, the J gene TRBJ2-7; 7 positions match TRBD2. This CDR3 has 14 amino acids. Germline loops: CDR1 MDHEN, CDR2 SYDVKM. Losses at the gene ends were 5 bases for V and 0 bases for J; bases not matched to a gene: 4. The CDR3 region has the DNA TGTGCCAGCAGTAACTTAGCGGGCTCCTACGAGCAGTACTTC. The encoded protein is CASSNLAGSYEQYF.

The chain links TRBV7-9 to TRBJ2-4; 7 nucleotides agree with TRBD2. Looked up from germline, CDR1 is SEHNR and CDR2 is FQNEAQ (reference sequence). Germline trimming cut 3 bases from V and 7 bases from J; bases unmatched to any gene: 3. The CDR3 covers 13 residues. CDR3 amino acids: CASSLTSLNIQYF. CDR3 DNA: TGTGCCAGCAGCTTGACTAGCCTGAACATTCAGTACTTC.

This clonotype was observed a handful of times. The chain uses TRBV20-1 and TRBJ2-3, with D possibly TRBD2 on 6 matching bases. The CDR3 is 14 amino acids. The germline CDR1 and CDR2 sequences are DFQATT and SNEGSKA (reference sequence). Trimming pared 5 bases from V and 5 bases from J, leaving 17 bases between. The CDR3 here is CSAYPEVGGDTQYF. The DNA for the CDR3 is TGCAGTGCTTACCCGGAGGTGGGAGGAGATACGCAGTATTTT.

This clonotype was picked up many times. V and J are TRBV25-1 and TRBJ1-4; D is uncertain. This CDR3 has 14 amino acids. Germline V CDR1 and CDR2: MGHDK, SYGVNS. V was cut by 8 bases and J by 0 bases, with 10 bases left in between. Here the CDR3 DNA reads TGTGCCAGCGGTTTGGGAGCAACTAATGAAAAACTGTTTTTT. Translated, it gives CASGLGATNEKLFF.

The rearrangement joins TRBV28 to TRBJ1-2; D might be TRBD1 (5 bases). Germline CDR1 MDHEN, CDR2 SYDVKM. The CDR3 spans 14 residues. Trimming left V 7 bases short and J 5 bases short, with 17 bases between. The CDR3: CASNTPGRVYGYTF. CDR3 in DNA: TGTGCCAGCAATACCCCGGGACGGGTGTATGGCTACACCTTC.

V is TRBV4-1 and J is TRBJ2-3; no clear D gene. Germline assignment: CDR1 MGHRA and CDR2 YSYEKL. Trimming cost V 3 bases and J 5 bases, with 12 bases left between them. CDR3 length: 14 amino acids. The CDR3 is CASSQRPIRDTQYF. In nucleotides, the CDR3 is TGCGCCAGCAGCCAGAGGCCTATTCGAGATACGCAGTATTTT.

The chain employs TRBV14 and TRBJ1-1, with D maybe TRBD1 (6 bases). V shed 4 bases and J shed 0 bases, with 12 bases lying between them. There are 15 residues in the CDR3. CDR1 is SGHDN, CDR2 FVKESK, per germline. Here the CDR3 reads CASSPLTGLNTEAFF. Written as DNA, the CDR3 is TGTGCCAGCAGCCCTCTCACAGGGCTGAACACTGAAGCTTTCTTT.

This clonotype was seen only a few times. The chain is built from TRBV20-1 and TRBJ1-1; D not resolved. The length of the CDR3 is 12 residues. The V end lost 5 bases, the J end lost 9 bases, and 16 bases lay between the germline ends. Germline values: CDR1 DFQATT, CDR2 SNEGSKA (reference sequence). The CDR3 region is CSAGSSVGKAFF. CDR3 bases: TGCAGTGCTGGAAGTTCGGTGGGAAAAGCTTTCTTT.

V usage is TRBV12-3 or TRBV12-4 and J usage is TRBJ2-5; 14 bases map to TRBD2. CDR3 length: 17 amino acids. Trimming took 4 bases from V and 3 from J; bases not matched to a gene: 7. In DNA form, the CDR3 reads TGTGCCAGCAGTTCCGGACTAGCGGGGGGTTTAAAAGAGACCCAGTACTTC. Translating it yields CASSSGLAGGLKETQYF.

The rearrangement uses TRBV29-1 and TRBJ1-5, with D unresolved. The CDR3 length is 15 residues. Trimming cost V 7 bases and J 6 bases, with 22 bases left between them. The germline CDR1 and CDR2 sequences are SQVTM and ANQGSEA. This CDR3 reads CSATAGSLASQPQHF. The CDR3 nucleotides are TGCAGCGCAACCGCCGGGTCCCTTGCTTCTCAGCCCCAGCATTTT.

There are a few counts of this clonotype. The chain couples TRBV10-3 to TRBJ2-7, with TRBD1 matching 8 bases. The ends lost 5 bases at V and 3 bases at J; junction bases unmatched: 9. The V gene's germline CDR1 is ENHRY and CDR2 SYGVKD. The CDR3 length is 15 residues. The CDR3 here is CAISFRKTGVYEQYF. The CDR3 coding sequence is TGTGCCATCAGTTTTCGGAAGACAGGGGTCTACGAGCAGTACTTC.

The V call is TRBV6-1, the J call TRBJ2-3, with D possibly TRBD2 on 6 matching bases. Trimming cost V 8 bases and J 2 bases, with 11 bases left between them. CDR3 size: 13 residues. Germline V CDR1 and CDR2: MNHNS, SASEGT. As DNA, the CDR3 is TGTGCCAGCCTGGACTACGACACAGATACGCAGTATTTT. This encodes CASLDYDTDTQYF.

This clonotype has just a few counts. The chain carries TRBV6-2 or TRBV6-3 and TRBJ2-7, with D unclear. Germline loops: CDR1 MNHEY, CDR2 SVGEGT. V was shortened by 7 bases and J by 2 bases, with 9 bases between the two germline ends. The CDR3 contains 12 residues. The CDR3 DNA follows: TGTGCCAGCACCCTAGGACCCTACGAGCAGTACTTC. Translation: CASTLGPYEQYF.

In the case of this clonotype: The junction does not match germline at one end; this may be a read error. V gene TRBV10-3 combines with J gene TRBJ1-5; 7 nucleotides line up with TRBD1. Germline values: CDR1 ENHRY, CDR2 SYGVKD. This CDR3 spans 16 amino acids. DNA for the CDR3: TGTACCATCAGTGAGTCGAGACAGGGTGGCAATCAGCCCCAGCATTTT. Encoded protein: CTISESRQGGNQPQHF.

This clonotype was counted only a few times. This chain connects TRBV20-1 to TRBJ1-1; 7 bases are a match to TRBD1. J gave up 8 bases and V 1 base, and 7 bases lay outside the gene matches. CDR3 length: 13 amino acids. The germline V gene encodes CDR1 DFQATT and CDR2 SNEGSKA (reference sequence). CDR3 bases: TGCAGTGCTAGAGGGGGACAGCGTAAAGAAGCTTTCTTT. It encodes CSARGGQRKEAFF.

The V gene is TRBV4-3, the J gene TRBJ2-5; tentative D call: TRBD2 (6 bases). The closer fit of TRBJ2-7 to the DNA end suggests the J call may be wrong. Germline CDR1 and CDR2: LGHNA and YSLEER. The CDR3 has 14 amino acids. The CDR3 here is CASSQGPGRNEQYF. The CDR3 region has the DNA TGCGCCAGCAGCCAAGGTCCAGGGAGGAACGAGCAGTACTTC.

The rearrangement uses TRBV20-1 and TRBJ1-2; TRBD1 agrees at 9 bases. CDR3 size: 14 residues. V lost 3 bases, J lost 8 bases, and 10 bases stayed unmatched. Germline CDR1 is DFQATT and CDR2 is SNEGSKA (reference sequence). Here the CDR3 reads CSASRTGDRDGYTF. The DNA of the CDR3 is TGCAGTGCTAGCCGGACAGGGGATAGGGACGGCTACACCTTC.

This clonotype showed up just a few times. The genes are TRBV6-5 and TRBJ1-4, with TRBD1 as a possible D gene (5 bases). The CDR3 is 13 residues long. The germline V gene has CDR1 MNHEY and CDR2 SVGAGI. V was shortened by 7 bases and J by 11 bases, with 17 bases between the two germline ends. As DNA, the CDR3 is TGTGCCAGCAACTCCGGGACCGCCGGGAAACTGTTTTTT. This sequence encodes CASNSGTAGKLFF.

A few counts support this clonotype. The chain employs TRBV7-2 and TRBJ2-1; 11 bases line up with TRBD2. This CDR3 is built from 15 residues. Germline-derived CDR1 and CDR2 are SGHTA and FQGNSA. J gave up 4 bases and V 3 bases, and 2 bases lay outside the gene matches. Written as DNA, the CDR3 is TGTGCCAGCAGCTTTAGCGGGGGGGTGTACAATGAGCAGTTCTTC. As protein: CASSFSGGVYNEQFF. The full variable domain, its missing parts supplied by reference TRBV7-2 and TRBJ2-1, is GAGVSQSPSNKVTEKGKDVELRCDPISGHTALYWYRQSLGQGLEFLIYFQGNSAPDKSGLPSDRFSAERTGGSVSTLTIQRTQQEDSAVYLCASSFSGGVYNEQFFGPGTRLTVL.

This clonotype was observed a handful of times. The chain carries TRBV6-1 and TRBJ2-7; the D is unclear. The CDR3 is 12 residues long. Per the germline V gene, CDR1 is MNHNS and CDR2 is SASEGT. V was cut by 3 bases and J by 5 bases, with 8 bases left in between. As DNA, the CDR3 is TGTGCCAGCAGTGATGAAGGGAACGAGCAGTACTTC. Protein sequence: CASSDEGNEQYF.

This clonotype was seen once. This chain uses TRBV7-3 with TRBJ2-1; D perhaps matches TRBD2 (6 bases). The V end lost 5 bases, the J end lost 8 bases, and 19 bases lay between the germline ends. This CDR3 spans 15 amino acids. CDR1 is SGHTA, CDR2 FQGTGA, per germline. CDR3 residues: CASSLRAGILDEQFF. The CDR3 bases are TGTGCCAGCAGCCTCCGGGCGGGGATCTTAGATGAGCAGTTCTTC.

This clonotype was counted a few times. This chain connects TRBV15 to TRBJ2-5, with 7 bases lining up with TRBD1. Germline assignment: CDR1 LNHNV and CDR2 YYDKDF (reference sequence). With 5 bases clipped from V and 4 bases from J, the junction kept 10 bases outside the gene matches. CDR3 size: 15 residues. CDR3 nucleotides: TGTGCCACCAGCTCCCGAAAGACAGGGTTAGAGACCCAGTACTTC. Residues: CATSSRKTGLETQYF.

V usage is TRBV10-3 and J usage is TRBJ1-2; D not resolved. This CDR3 contains 12 residues. Trimming removed 0 bases at V and 2 bases at J, with 1 base between. Germline loops: CDR1 ENHRY, CDR2 SYGVKD. The CDR3 sequence is CAISESNYGYTF. The CDR3 DNA reads as TGTGCCATCAGTGAGTCGAACTATGGCTACACCTTC.